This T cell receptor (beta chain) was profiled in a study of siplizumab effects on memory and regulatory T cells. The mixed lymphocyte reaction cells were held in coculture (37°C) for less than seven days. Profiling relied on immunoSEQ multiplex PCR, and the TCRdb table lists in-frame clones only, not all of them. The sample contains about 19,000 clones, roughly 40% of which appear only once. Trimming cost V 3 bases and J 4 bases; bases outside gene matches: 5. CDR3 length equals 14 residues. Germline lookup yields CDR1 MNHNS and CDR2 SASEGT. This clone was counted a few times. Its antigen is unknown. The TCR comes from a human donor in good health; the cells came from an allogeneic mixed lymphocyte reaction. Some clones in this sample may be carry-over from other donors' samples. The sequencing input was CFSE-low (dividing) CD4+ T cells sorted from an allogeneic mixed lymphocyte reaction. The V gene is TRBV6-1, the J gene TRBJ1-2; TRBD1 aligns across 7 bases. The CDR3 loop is CASSDLGTAYGYTF. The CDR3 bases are TGTGCCAGCAGTGACCTCGGGACAGCCTATGGCTACACCTTC.